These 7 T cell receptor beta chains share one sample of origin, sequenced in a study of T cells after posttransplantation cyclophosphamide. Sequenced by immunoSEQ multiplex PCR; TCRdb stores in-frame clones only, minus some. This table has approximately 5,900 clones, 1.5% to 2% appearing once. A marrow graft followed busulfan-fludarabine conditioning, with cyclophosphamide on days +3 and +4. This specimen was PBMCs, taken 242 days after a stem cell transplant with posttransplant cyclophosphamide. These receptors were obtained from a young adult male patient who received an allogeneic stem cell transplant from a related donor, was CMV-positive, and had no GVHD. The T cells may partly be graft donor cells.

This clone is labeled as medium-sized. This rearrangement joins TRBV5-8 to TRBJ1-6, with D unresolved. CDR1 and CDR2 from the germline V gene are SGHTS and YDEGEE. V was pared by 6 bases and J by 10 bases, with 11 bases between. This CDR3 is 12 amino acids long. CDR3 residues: CASMLNGSPLHF. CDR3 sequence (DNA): TGTGCCAGCATGTTGAACGGGTCACCCCTCCACTTT.

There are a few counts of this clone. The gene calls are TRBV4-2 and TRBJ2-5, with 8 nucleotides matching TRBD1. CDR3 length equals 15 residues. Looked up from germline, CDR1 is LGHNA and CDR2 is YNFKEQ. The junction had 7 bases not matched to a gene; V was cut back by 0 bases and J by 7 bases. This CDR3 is CASSQDSGGGVTQYF. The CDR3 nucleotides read TGTGCCAGCAGCCAAGACTCAGGGGGCGGGGTGACCCAGTACTTC.

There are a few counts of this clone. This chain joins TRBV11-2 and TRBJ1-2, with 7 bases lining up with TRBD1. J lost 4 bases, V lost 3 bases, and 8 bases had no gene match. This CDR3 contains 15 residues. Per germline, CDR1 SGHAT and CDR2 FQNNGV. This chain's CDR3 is CASSLRDSLPYGYTF. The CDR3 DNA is TGTGCCAGCAGCTTGAGGGACAGCCTCCCCTATGGCTACACCTTC.

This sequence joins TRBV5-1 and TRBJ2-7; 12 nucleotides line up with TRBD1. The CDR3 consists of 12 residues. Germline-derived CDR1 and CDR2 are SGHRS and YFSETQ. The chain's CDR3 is CDPGTGGFEQYF. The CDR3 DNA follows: TGCGACCCCGGGACAGGGGGCTTCGAGCAGTACTTC.

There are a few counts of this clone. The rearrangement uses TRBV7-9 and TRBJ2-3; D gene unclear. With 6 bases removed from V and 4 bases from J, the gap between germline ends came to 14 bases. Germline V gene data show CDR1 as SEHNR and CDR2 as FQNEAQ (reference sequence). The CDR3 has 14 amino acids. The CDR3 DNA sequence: TGTGCCAGCAGTTCACGAGGCCAGTCAGATACGCAGTATTTT. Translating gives CASSSRGQSDTQYF.

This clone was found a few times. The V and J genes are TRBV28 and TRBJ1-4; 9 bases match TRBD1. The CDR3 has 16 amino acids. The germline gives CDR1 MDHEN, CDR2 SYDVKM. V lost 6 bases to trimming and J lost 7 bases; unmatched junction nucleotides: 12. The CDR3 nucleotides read TGTGCCAGCAGATCACCCCGACAGGGGGGAAGTGAAAAACTGTTTTTT. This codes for CASRSPRQGGSEKLFF.

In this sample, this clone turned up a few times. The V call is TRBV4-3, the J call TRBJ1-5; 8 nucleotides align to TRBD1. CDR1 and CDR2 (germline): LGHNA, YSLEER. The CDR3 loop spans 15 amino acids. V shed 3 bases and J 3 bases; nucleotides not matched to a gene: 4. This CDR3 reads CASSQTTGANQPQHF. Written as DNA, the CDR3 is TGCGCCAGCAGCCAGACGACAGGGGCCAATCAGCCCCAGCATTTT.